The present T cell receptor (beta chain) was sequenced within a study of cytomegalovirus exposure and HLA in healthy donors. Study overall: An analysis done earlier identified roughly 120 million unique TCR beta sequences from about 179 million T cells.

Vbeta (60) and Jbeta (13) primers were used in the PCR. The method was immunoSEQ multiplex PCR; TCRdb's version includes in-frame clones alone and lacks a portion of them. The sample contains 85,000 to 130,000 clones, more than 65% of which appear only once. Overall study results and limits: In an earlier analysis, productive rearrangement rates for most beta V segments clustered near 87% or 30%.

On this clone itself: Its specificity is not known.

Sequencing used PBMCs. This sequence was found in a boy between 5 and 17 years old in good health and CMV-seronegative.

CDR3 bases: TGTGCCAGCTGGAAGGGACAGGGATCCGGAAACACCATATATTTT. Translation gives CASWKGQGSGNTIYF. This rearrangement joins TRBV2 to TRBJ1-3; 9 positions match TRBD1. Germline values: CDR1 SNHLY, CDR2 FYNNEI. V lost 8 bases to trimming and J lost 4 bases; unmatched junction nucleotides: 9. The CDR3 contains 15 residues.